This T cell receptor beta chain was retrieved from a study of cytomegalovirus exposure and HLA in healthy donors (dated by TCRdb to the late 2010s). Regarding the study in general: In an earlier analysis of under 600 of the donors, 250 to 300 Gb of sequence data and 90 million to 120 million unique TCR beta sequences from 150 million to 200 million T cells were reported. The T cell repertoires of roughly 660 subjects were profiled by immunosequencing and related to cytomegalovirus serostatus. The aim of the study was to test whether cataloging public T cell receptors could identify signatures of past pathogen exposure. The study combined high-throughput TCR immunosequencing, statistical association of individual TCRs with disease status, and machine learning to predict cytomegalovirus infection status. A separate validation cohort of more than 100 different subjects was used in addition to the roughly 720-subject first cohort. Every discovery cohort repertoire had been produced on one sequencing platform. To study patterns of TCR occurrence, a later analysis re-analyzed previously published TCR beta repertoires from 650 to 750 donors and added high-resolution HLA genotyping. In a later genetic analysis, genome-wide SNP genotypes for about 60% of the 666 donors were used, and that subset was treated as a discovery cohort. Four to six DR-DQ haplotypes were handled as single units for association and clustering, since linkage in the cohort was strong. Both class I and class II loci were covered by HLA typing, at four-digit resolution. The genetic ancestry cluster associated with self-reported Caucasian donors included 81% of the approximately 410 genotyped donors. The later analysis used no new phenotypic data to find candidate immune exposures, relying instead on TCR beta sequences and their occurrence across donors. Donor age, sex, ethnicity and CMV serostatus were compiled together with the repertoire data. An early release that covered 500 to 800 HLA-typed donors contained about 290 gigabases of sequencing data and some 87 million unique TCR sequences. On average, around 230,000 unique TCR beta nucleotide sequences were sequenced per donor among a few hundred genotyped donors of the cohort, with 15% to 20% of those sequences being non-productive. The number of typed donors differed by locus: about 620-640 for A, B, C, DRB1 and DQB1; roughly 510 for DQA1; over 600 for DPA1; and 400 to 480 for DPB1. To decide whether each TCR beta V gene segment behaved as functional or pseudogenic, an earlier analysis of over 500 of the donors relied on high-throughput TCR beta sequencing.

Here is what the overall study found, with its caveats: Correlated functional status among segregating V segments might be attributable to linkage disequilibrium, but an unknown experimental factor could not be ruled out. The 87-base-pair reads could not distinguish some IMGT-functional V segments, including TRBV6-2 and TRBV6-3, so those segments were excluded. The classifier was reported to diagnose cytomegalovirus status with high specificity and sensitivity in both the original and validation cohorts. When HLA alleles, especially DR and DQ, strongly co-occurred, TCR associations were difficult to assign to individual alleles. A later genetic analysis reported fewer N-insertions in productive TCRs among donors in an Asian-associated ancestry cluster than the approximately 700-donor mean. In vitro tests confirmed that a few of the cytomegalovirus-associated TCR beta chains recognize cytomegalovirus antigens. Only TCR beta chains were sequenced in this cohort, and the absence of alpha or paired-chain data limited detectable features. Most TCR sequences were seen in very few donors, while some public TCRs were found in many individuals. According to a later analysis, parvovirus B19, influenza, CMV and Epstein-Barr virus appeared linked to several top co-occurrence clusters. In a later analysis, HLA-associated TCR beta chains were found to be more clonally expanded and to have lower generation probabilities than equally common non-associated chains. Because HLA typing was unavailable for some donors at each locus, only the typed subset was used in association tests. Sequencing depth was assumed to be roughly uniform across donors in the presence/absence analyses, though that assumption may not hold. About 17 rarely observed V segments, including chromosome 9 orphons, were excluded from the earlier analysis of several hundred of the donors because counts were too low. In a later analysis, about 16,000 TCR beta sequences were associated with specific HLA alleles at a false discovery rate of 0.05. CMV serostatus was the only immune exposure information available for the cohort. The authors suggested that the approach could potentially be extended to other disease states and immunological phenotypes. According to a later analysis, TCR association rates differed among HLA loci, with DRB1 alleles showing the most associated TCRs and HLA-C alleles showing the fewest. Broadly in line with IMGT annotations, most TCR beta V segments showed up in productive rearrangements about 87% or about 30% of the time in an earlier analysis of several hundred of the donors. Most CMV-associated TCR beta chains appeared to be HLA-restricted in a later analysis, and the HLA associations seemed to be driven largely by CMV exposure. The study listed 164 TCR beta chains as associated with cytomegalovirus. V-gene and J-gene trimming of TCR beta chains was associated with a missense DCLRE1C variant in a later genetic analysis, and the association was replicated in an independent cohort. A further reported finding was that TCR beta sequences accurately predicted the HLA-A and HLA-B alleles for most subjects in the first cohort. A cluster of highly shared sequence variants was judged likely to be a technical artifact of the sequencing pipeline.

Taken from the germline V gene, the CDR1 and CDR2 loops are SGHDT and YYEEEE. From cysteine to phenylalanine, the CDR3 is 15 amino acids long. Only CDR3 DNA is held: 45 bases, read in frame from base 1. Ends trimmed: V by 4 bases, J by 1 base; bases unmatched to a gene: 5. The cohort comprised some 680 healthy bone marrow donors. Cohort members were all nominally healthy when sampled, although unrecorded immune exposures were likely present. The donor tested CMV seropositive, placing the donor among the 289 seropositive members of the cohort. Every donor gave a peripheral blood sample, and the peripheral blood mononuclear cells from that sample were used for TCR beta sequencing. The Qiagen DNeasy Blood Extraction Kit was used to extract genomic DNA from the blood cell samples. A word on this clone: Its antigen specificity is not known. No much larger clonotype is one base removed from it; base qualities were not supplied.

Preparation of the library involved the immunoSEQ multiplex PCR assay. The multiplex PCR relied on a mix of 60 forward primers for TCR Vbeta segments and 13 reverse primers for TCR Jbeta segments. Amplification of the CDR3 region of rearranged TCR beta genes was performed with a multiplex PCR assay on genomic DNA. Amplified TCR beta libraries were sequenced as 87-base-pair reads on the Illumina HiSeq System. The study's own analysis went as follows. Across the roughly 670 repertoires, a later analysis counted 78 million or so unique TCR beta chains, roughly 11 million of which were shared by at least two donors. A nearest-neighbor algorithm error-corrected the raw reads and collapsed the reads into unique sequences, merging closely related sequences to remove PCR and sequencing errors. CDR3 sequences were aligned to IMGT reference sequences to assign V, D and J gene segments. For a sequence to be retained, at least a six-nucleotide match to both a V gene segment and a J gene segment was required. A rearrangement counted as productive if the CDR3 had no stop codons and remained in frame with V and J, and every other rearrangement counted as non-productive. CDR3 was defined according to IMGT convention as the region running from the second conserved V-encoded cysteine to the conserved J-encoded phenylalanine. Sequences without an unambiguous match to a single V gene segment were excluded from the earlier analysis of about 630 of the donors. An earlier analysis of approximately 590 of the donors classified V segments as functional when productive rearrangements were above 56.7% and as segregating when the standard deviation between donors was above 5%. A statistical classification framework was built to diagnose cytomegalovirus status from the catalog of TCR beta chain sequences. In a later analysis, TCR nucleotide sequences were compared against IMGT/GENE-DB human TR gene sequences so that V and J genes could be assigned. Using the TCRdist pipeline, a later analysis assigned CDR3 sequences along with most-parsimonious VDJ recombination scenarios. In a later analysis, every TCR beta chain was defined by the combination of its CDR3 amino acid sequence and its V-gene family, and reads without a unique V-gene family were dropped. In a later analysis, several hundred highly shared, low-generation-probability nucleotide sequences were removed to address suspected cross-contamination and a sequencing artifact. A later analysis calculated a clonal expansion index for each public chain from normalized within-repertoire ranks of inferred template counts. In a later analysis, generation probabilities were computed with a VDJ recombination model fitted to out-of-frame rearrangements, and the resulting probabilities were checked against IGoR. A later analysis scored TCR-TCR, TCR-HLA and TCR-CMV co-occurrence with hypergeometric tests, applying a repertoire-size bias correction to TCR pairs. To estimate false discovery rates, a later analysis permuted the HLA or CMV assignments 20 times. In a later analysis, co-occurring TCRs were grouped with DBSCAN, and TCRdist sequence similarity was added when clustering was performed within HLA-allele-positive subsets. For co-occurrence clustering, repertoires with fewer than 30,000 or more than 120,000 public chains were excluded, along with roughly five repertoires with anomalous nucleotide sharing. The immuneACCESS repertoire file appears here via TCRdb, limited to in-frame rearrangements. These files lack a portion of the clones; in checked studies, under half of the deficit traces to unresolved V genes, and the cause of the others is not known. V, J and clone size were drawn from that table, and D and trimming were deduced from the DNA. A total of about 160,000 clones appear in this sample, approximately 80% of them only once. Jointly, the top ten make up about 6% of the sample.

The rearranged segments are TRBV5-6 and TRBJ2-7, with 10 bases in between that match TRBD1. The sequenced material came from PBMCs. The sequence was collected from a man aged 45-65 years in good health and CMV-seropositive. The DNA is as follows: TGTGCCAGCAGCGTGGGACAGGGGATGTCCTACGAGCAGTACTTC. It is translated as CASSVGQGMSYEQYF.